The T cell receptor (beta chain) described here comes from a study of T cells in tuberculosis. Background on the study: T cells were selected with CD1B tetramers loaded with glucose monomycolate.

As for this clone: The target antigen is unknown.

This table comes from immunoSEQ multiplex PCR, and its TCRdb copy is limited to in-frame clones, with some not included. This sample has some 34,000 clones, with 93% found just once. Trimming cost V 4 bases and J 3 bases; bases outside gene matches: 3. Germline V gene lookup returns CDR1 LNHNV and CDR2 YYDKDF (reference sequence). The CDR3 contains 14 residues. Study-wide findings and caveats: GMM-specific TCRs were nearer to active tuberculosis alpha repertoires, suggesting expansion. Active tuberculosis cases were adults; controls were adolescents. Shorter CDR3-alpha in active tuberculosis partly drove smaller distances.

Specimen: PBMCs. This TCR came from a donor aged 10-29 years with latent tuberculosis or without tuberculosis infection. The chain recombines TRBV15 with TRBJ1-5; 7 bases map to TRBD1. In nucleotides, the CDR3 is TGTGCCACCAGCAAAGACAGGGTCAATCAGCCCCAGCATTTT. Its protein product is CATSKDRVNQPQHF.